This T cell receptor (beta chain) was captured in a study of CD8+CD57+ T cells in acquired aplastic anemia. Background on the study: Sorted CD4+ plus CD8+ cells gave DNA averaging about 3.2 ug. CD4+ reads averaged roughly 10 million in healthy donors.

The CDR3 extends over 18 amino acids. From germline, CDR1 is SGHTA and CDR2 FQGTGA. A word on this clonotype: The junction does not match germline at one end; this may be a read error.

Template material for TCR beta VDJ and CDR3 profiling consisted of genomic DNA. MiXCR was run by TCRdb on the reads, yielding one entry per CDR3 protein. The sample records hundreds of thousands of distinct CDR3 sequences, roughly 64% being singletons. Source material: sorted CD4+, CD8+, or CD8+CD57+ T cells (not recorded which) from PBMCs. The chain links TRBV7-3 to TRBJ2-3, with 8 bases matching TRBD2. This receptor was taken from a human donor in good health, serving as a control. This CDR3 reads CAGSSTVAGGASTDTQYF. CDR3 DNA: TGTGCCGGCAGCTCAACCGTGGCCGGGGGGGCTAGCACAGATACGCAGTATTTT.